Listed below are T cell receptor beta chains from one sample, sequenced in a study of T-cell reconstitution after alpha-beta-depleted transplantation in children. TCRdb used MiXCR to reprocess the PCR reads, holding one entry per CDR3 protein. The data hold about 540,000 distinct CDR3 sequences, with approximately 20% observed a single time. Sample: PBMCs from the stem cell graft donor, taken from the stem cell graft. Receptors originate from a human donor who donated a stem cell graft to a child with acute lymphoblastic leukemia. CDR3s include the opening cysteine and the closing phenylalanine or tryptophan. Each record gives: D gene, J gene, V gene, clone size, CDR3 DNA, CDR3 protein. D genes are given only for firm matches. The listing skips clone size in some rows; elsewhere it reads once, few, many or a size class.

D: NA; J: TRBJ2-1; V: TRBV9; size: NA; DNA: TGTGCCAGCAGCCCGCGGGCGATCTCCTACAATGAGCAGTTCTTC; CDR3: CASSPRAISYNEQFF
D: TRBD2; J: TRBJ2-5; V: TRBV5-5; size: few; DNA: TGTGCCAGCAGCTTCCCGACTAGCGGAGGGGGAGAGACCCAGTACTTC; CDR3: CASSFPTSGGGETQYF
D: NA; J: TRBJ2-7; V: TRBV13; size: NA; DNA: TGTGCCAGCAGCAAATGGGCCGGAGTAAGTGACGAGCAGTACTTC; CDR3: CASSKWAGVSDEQYF
D: TRBD2; J: TRBJ2-7; V: TRBV18; size: NA; DNA: TGTGCCAGCTCACCAAGTGGGAGCGGGAGGGCCTACGAGCAGTACTTC; CDR3: CASSPSGSGRAYEQYF
D: NA; J: TRBJ1-5; V: TRBV5-1; size: many; DNA: TGTGCCAGCAGCTTAGTGGGGGCGGGCAATCAGCCCCAGCATTTT; CDR3: CASSLVGAGNQPQHF
D: NA; J: TRBJ2-2; V: TRBV4-1; size: many; DNA: TGCGCCAGCAGCCGGCCTGGTGGGACCGGGGAGCTGTTTTTT; CDR3: CASSRPGGTGELFF
D: NA; J: TRBJ1-5; V: TRBV20-1; size: few; DNA: TGCAGTGCTAGAGATTGGGCTAGTTCCCCTCAGCCCCAGCATTTT; CDR3: CSARDWASSPQPQHF
D: TRBD2; J: TRBJ2-5; V: TRBV27; size: NA; DNA: TGTGCCAGCAGGTCTAGCGGTCCGGGAGAGACCCAGTACTTC; CDR3: CASRSSGPGETQYF
D: NA; J: TRBJ2-1; V: TRBV18; size: few; DNA: TGTGCCAGCTCACCACGAGAAGGGGGGGACAATGAGCAGTTCTTC; CDR3: CASSPREGGDNEQFF
D: NA; J: TRBJ2-7; V: TRBV20-1; size: NA; DNA: TGCAGTGCCCAAGAGGGGAGCTCCTACGAGCAGTACTTC; CDR3: CSAQEGSSYEQYF
D: NA; J: TRBJ2-3; V: TRBV2; size: few; DNA: TGTGCCAGCAGCCCGGGACAACTAGATACGCAGTATTTT; CDR3: CASSPGQLDTQYF
D: TRBD2; J: TRBJ2-5; V: TRBV7-3; size: NA; DNA: TGTGCCAGCAGCTTAGGGGCGGGGGAAGGGGAAGAGACCCAGTACTTC; CDR3: CASSLGAGEGEETQYF
D: TRBD2; J: TRBJ2-2; V: TRBV5-1; size: NA; DNA: TGCGCCAGCAGCTTCCCCCCTGGCGGGAGAGGAACCGGGGAGCTGTTTTTT; CDR3: CASSFPPGGRGTGELFF
D: NA; J: TRBJ2-7; V: TRBV30; size: NA; DNA: TGTGCCTGGAGTGTGGACAGAAGATACGAGCAGTACTTC; CDR3: CAWSVDRRYEQYF
D: NA; J: TRBJ1-2; V: TRBV5-1; size: few; DNA: TGCGCCAGCAGCCCGGGGACTGCTGCTTATGGCTACACCTTC; CDR3: CASSPGTAAYGYTF
D: NA; J: TRBJ1-3; V: TRBV2; size: NA; DNA: TGTGCCGGCAGACAGAGCTCTGGAAACACCATATATTTT; CDR3: CAGRQSSGNTIYF
D: NA; J: TRBJ1-2; V: TRBV6-5; size: NA; DNA: TGTGCCAGCAGTTACGAGGCGCCAGGGCCGTATGGCTACACCTTC; CDR3: CASSYEAPGPYGYTF
D: NA; J: TRBJ2-5; V: TRBV18; size: NA; DNA: TGTGCCAGCTCCCGACCGGGCAGCCAAGAGACCCAGTACTTC; CDR3: CASSRPGSQETQYF
D: TRBD2; J: TRBJ2-5; V: TRBV11-2; size: many; DNA: TGTGCCAGCAGCTTAGACTCCTGGAGGGGACTAGCGTTACAAGAGACCCAGTACTTC; CDR3: CASSLDSWRGLALQETQYF
D: NA; J: TRBJ2-7; V: TRBV21-1; size: few; DNA: TGTGCCAGCAGCCCCAGCCTACTAGCGGGAGGGACCTACGAGCAGTACTTC; CDR3: CASSPSLLAGGTYEQYF
D: TRBD1; J: TRBJ2-1; V: TRBV5-1; size: NA; DNA: TGCGCCAGCAGCCTAGGGGACAGCGGCTACAATGAGCAGTTCTTC; CDR3: CASSLGDSGYNEQFF
D: NA; J: TRBJ2-7; V: TRBV5-1; size: NA; DNA: TGCGCCAGCAGGGAAAGGGAAAGCTTCTCCTACGAGCAGTACTTC; CDR3: CASRERESFSYEQYF
D: NA; J: TRBJ1-1; V: TRBV20-1; size: few; DNA: TGCAGTGCCATCCAGGGAACTGAAGCTTTCTTT; CDR3: CSAIQGTEAFF
D: TRBD1; J: TRBJ1-5; V: TRBV24-1; size: few; DNA: TGTGCCACCAGTTGGGGACAGGGGATTGCCTCCACTCAGCCCCAGCATTTT; CDR3: CATSWGQGIASTQPQHF
D: TRBD2; J: TRBJ2-3; V: TRBV12-3/TRBV12-4; size: NA; DNA: TGTGCCAGCAGTTTCGGCGGGAGGGCCCCCACAGATACGCAGTATTTT; CDR3: CASSFGGRAPTDTQYF
D: NA; J: TRBJ2-7; V: TRBV12-3/TRBV12-4; size: NA; DNA: TGTGCCAGCAGTCCCAAGAGCTCCTACGAGCAGTACTTC; CDR3: CASSPKSSYEQYF
D: NA; J: TRBJ2-5; V: TRBV20-1; size: few; DNA: TGCAGTGCTAGAGATCTCGTAAGGGCCCCTCAAGAGACCCAGTACTTC; CDR3: CSARDLVRAPQETQYF
D: NA; J: TRBJ1-1; V: TRBV29-1; size: NA; DNA: TGCAGCGGGGGACATCGAACTGAAGCTTTCTTT; CDR3: CSGGHRTEAFF
D: NA; J: TRBJ2-5; V: TRBV12-3/TRBV12-4; size: few; DNA: TGTGCCAGCAGTTTCGTAGGGGCCGTGGAGACCCAGTACTTC; CDR3: CASSFVGAVETQYF
D: NA; J: TRBJ2-3; V: TRBV11-2; size: few; DNA: TGTGCCAGCAGCTTAGGGGTCATTGGCACAGATACGCAGTATTTT; CDR3: CASSLGVIGTDTQYF
D: NA; J: TRBJ2-7; V: TRBV5-1; size: NA; DNA: TGCGCCAGCAGCTTGGCCACGGGGCAGTACGAGCAGTACTTC; CDR3: CASSLATGQYEQYF
D: NA; J: TRBJ2-1; V: TRBV12-3/TRBV12-4; size: NA; DNA: TGTGCCAGCAGTTTAGCGGGAGTTTCTTTCTTC; CDR3: CASSLAGVSFF
D: TRBD2; J: TRBJ2-3; V: TRBV7-9; size: NA; DNA: TGTGCCAGCAGCTCGGGACTAGCGGGAGTAGAGGATACGCAGTATTTT; CDR3: CASSSGLAGVEDTQYF
D: NA; J: TRBJ2-7; V: TRBV5-1; size: NA; DNA: TGCGCCAGCAGCTTGCTTGAGGGGAGCTCCTACGAGCAGTACTTC; CDR3: CASSLLEGSSYEQYF